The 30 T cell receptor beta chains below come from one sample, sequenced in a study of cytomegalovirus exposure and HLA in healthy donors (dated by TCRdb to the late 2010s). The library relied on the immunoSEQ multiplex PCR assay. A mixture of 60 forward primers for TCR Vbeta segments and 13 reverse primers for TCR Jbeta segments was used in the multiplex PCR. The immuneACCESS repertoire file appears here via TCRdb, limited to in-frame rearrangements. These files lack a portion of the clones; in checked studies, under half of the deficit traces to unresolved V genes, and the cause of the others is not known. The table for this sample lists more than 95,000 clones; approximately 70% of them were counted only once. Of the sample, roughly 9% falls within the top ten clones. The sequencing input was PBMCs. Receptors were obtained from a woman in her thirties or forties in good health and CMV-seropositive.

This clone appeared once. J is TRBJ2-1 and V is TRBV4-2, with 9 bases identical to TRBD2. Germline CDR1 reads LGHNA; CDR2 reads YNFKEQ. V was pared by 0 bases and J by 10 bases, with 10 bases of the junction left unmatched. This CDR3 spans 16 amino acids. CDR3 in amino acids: CASSQDRSSGRGEQFF. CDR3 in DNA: TGTGCCAGCAGCCAAGATAGGAGTAGCGGGAGAGGGGAGCAGTTCTTC.

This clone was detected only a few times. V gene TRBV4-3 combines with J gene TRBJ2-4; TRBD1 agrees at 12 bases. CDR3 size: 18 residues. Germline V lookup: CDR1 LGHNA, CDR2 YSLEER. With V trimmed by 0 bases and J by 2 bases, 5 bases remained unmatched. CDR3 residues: CASSQDPGTGGTKNIQYF. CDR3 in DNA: TGCGCCAGCAGCCAAGACCCAGGGACAGGGGGCACCAAAAACATTCAGTACTTC.

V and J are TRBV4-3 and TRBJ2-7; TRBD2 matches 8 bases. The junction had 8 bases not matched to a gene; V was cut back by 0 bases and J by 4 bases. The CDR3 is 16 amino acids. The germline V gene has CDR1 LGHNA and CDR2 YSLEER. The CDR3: CASSQDPPAGAYEQYF. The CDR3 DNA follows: TGCGCCAGCAGCCAAGATCCCCCAGCGGGAGCGTACGAGCAGTACTTC.

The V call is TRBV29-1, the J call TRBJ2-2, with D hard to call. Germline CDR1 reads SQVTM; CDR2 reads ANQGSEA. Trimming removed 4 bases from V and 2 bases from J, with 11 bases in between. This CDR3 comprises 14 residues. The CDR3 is CSVVVSRNTGELFF. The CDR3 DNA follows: TGCAGCGTTGTAGTTTCCCGAAACACCGGGGAGCTGTTTTTT.

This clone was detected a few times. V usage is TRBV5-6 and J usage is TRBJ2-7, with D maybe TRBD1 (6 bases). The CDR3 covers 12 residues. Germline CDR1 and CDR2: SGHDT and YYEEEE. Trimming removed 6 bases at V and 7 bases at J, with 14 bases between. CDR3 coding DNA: TGTGCCAGCACTACAGGGTTCCGGGAGCAGTACTTC. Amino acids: CASTTGFREQYF.

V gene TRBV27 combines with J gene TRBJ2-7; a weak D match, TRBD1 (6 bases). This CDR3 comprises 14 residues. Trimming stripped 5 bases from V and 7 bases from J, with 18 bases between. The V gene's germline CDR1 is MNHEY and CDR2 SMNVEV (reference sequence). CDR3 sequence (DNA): TGTGCCAGCAGTGCCGGACAGATCCGTTGGGAGCAGTACTTC. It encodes CASSAGQIRWEQYF.

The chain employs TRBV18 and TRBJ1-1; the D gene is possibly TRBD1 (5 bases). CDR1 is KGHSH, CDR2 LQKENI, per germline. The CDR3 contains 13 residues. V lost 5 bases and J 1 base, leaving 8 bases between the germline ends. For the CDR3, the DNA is TGTGCCAGCTCAAATGGACAGAACACTGAAGCTTTCTTT. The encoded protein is CASSNGQNTEAFF.

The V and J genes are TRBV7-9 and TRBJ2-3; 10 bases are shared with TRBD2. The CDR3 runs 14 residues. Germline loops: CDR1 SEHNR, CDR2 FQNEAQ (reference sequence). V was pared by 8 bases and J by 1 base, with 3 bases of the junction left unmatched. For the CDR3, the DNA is TGTGCCAGCGGACTAGCGGACCGCACAGATACGCAGTATTTT. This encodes CASGLADRTDTQYF.

This CDR3 is CASIYMGLAGPSSYNEQFF. In DNA form, the CDR3 reads TGTGCCAGCATCTATATGGGTCTAGCGGGCCCTAGCTCCTACAATGAGCAGTTCTTC. V and J are TRBV28 and TRBJ2-1, with 8 bases aligning to TRBD2. Germline V gene sequence: CDR1 MDHEN, CDR2 SYDVKM. The CDR3 totals 19 residues. The junction had 17 bases not matched to a gene; V was cut back by 7 bases and J by 0 bases.

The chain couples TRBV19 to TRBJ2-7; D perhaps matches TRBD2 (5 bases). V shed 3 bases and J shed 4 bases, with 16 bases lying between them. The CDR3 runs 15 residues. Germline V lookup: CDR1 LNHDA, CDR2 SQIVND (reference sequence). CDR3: CASSITLEGTYEQYF. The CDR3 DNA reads TGTGCCAGTAGTATCACGCTAGAGGGAACTTACGAGCAGTACTTC. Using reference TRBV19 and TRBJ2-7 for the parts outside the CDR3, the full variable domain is DGGITQSPKYLFRKEGQNVTLSCEQNLNHDAMYWYRQDPGQGLRLIYYSQIVNDFQKGDIAEGYSVSREKKESFPLTVTSAQKNPTAFYLCASSITLEGTYEQYFGPGTRLTVT.

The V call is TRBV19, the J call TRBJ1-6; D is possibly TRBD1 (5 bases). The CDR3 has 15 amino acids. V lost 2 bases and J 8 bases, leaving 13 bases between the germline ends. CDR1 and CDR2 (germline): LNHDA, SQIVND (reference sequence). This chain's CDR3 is CASSIKGITDSPLHF. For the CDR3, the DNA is TGTGCCAGTAGTATAAAGGGGATTACGGATTCACCCCTCCACTTT.

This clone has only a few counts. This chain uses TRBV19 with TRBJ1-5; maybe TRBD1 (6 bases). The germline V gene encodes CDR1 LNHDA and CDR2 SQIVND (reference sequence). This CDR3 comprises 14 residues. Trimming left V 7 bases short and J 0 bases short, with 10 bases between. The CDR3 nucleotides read TGTGCCAGTACACAGGGATATAGCAATCAGCCCCAGCATTTT. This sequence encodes CASTQGYSNQPQHF.

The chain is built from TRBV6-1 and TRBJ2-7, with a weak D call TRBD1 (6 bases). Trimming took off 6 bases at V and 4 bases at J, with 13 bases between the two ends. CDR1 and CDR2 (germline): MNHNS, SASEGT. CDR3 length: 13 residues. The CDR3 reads CASRGAGSYEQYF. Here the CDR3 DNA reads TGTGCCAGCAGGGGGGCCGGGTCTTACGAGCAGTACTTC.

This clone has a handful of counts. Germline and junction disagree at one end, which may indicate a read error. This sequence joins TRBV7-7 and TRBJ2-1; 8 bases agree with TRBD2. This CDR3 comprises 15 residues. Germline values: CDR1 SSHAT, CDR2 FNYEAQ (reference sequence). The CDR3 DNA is TGTGCTAGCAGCTTAGGACGGGAGGGCCGTTTTGAGCAGTTCTTC. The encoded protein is CASSLGREGRFEQFF.

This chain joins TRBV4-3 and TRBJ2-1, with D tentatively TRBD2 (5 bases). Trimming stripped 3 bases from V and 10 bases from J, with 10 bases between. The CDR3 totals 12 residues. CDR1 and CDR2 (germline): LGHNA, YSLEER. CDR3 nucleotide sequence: TGCGCCAGCAGCCACCTAGCACGCGAGCAGTTCTTC. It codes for CASSHLAREQFF.

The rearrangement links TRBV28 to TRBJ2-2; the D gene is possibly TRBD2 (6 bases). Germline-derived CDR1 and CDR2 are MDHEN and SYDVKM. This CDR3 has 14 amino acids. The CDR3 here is CAALQGGSAGELFF. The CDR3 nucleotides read TGTGCGGCGCTACAAGGAGGGTCGGCCGGGGAGCTGTTTTTT. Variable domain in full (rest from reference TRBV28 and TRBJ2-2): DVKVTQSSRYLVKRTGEKVFLECVQDMDHENMFWYRQDPGLGLRLIYFSYDVKMKEKGDIPEGYSVSREKKERFSLILESASTNQTSMYLCAALQGGSAGELFFGEGSRLTVL.

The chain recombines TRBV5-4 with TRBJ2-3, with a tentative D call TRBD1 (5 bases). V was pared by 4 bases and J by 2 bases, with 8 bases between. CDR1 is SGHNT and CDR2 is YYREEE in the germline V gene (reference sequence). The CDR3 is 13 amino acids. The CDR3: CASSLTATDTQYF. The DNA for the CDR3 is TGTGCCAGCAGCCTGACAGCCACAGATACGCAGTATTTT.

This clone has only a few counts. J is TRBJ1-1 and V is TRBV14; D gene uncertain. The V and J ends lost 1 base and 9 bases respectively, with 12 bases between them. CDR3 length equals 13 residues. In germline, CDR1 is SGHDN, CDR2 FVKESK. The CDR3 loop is CASSQGLPTQAFF. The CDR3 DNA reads TGTGCCAGCAGCCAAGGACTCCCAACCCAAGCTTTCTTT.

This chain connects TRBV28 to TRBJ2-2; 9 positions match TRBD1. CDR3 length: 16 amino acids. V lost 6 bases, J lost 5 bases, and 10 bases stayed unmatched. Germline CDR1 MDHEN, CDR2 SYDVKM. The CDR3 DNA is TGTGCCAGCAGCCCCATGGGGACAGGGAAAACCGGGGAGCTGTTTTTT. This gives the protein CASSPMGTGKTGELFF.

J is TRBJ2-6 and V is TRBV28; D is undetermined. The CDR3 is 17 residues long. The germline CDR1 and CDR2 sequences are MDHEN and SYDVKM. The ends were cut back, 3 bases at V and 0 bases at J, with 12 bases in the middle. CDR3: CASSFAGATSGANVLTF. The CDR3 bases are TGTGCCAGCAGTTTTGCAGGCGCCACCTCTGGGGCCAACGTCCTGACTTTC.

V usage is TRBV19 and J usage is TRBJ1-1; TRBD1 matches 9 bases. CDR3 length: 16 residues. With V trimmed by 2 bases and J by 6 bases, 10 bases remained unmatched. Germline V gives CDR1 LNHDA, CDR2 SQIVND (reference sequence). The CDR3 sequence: CASSISVGQGWPEAFF. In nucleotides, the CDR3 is TGTGCCAGTAGTATATCGGTGGGACAGGGTTGGCCTGAAGCTTTCTTT.

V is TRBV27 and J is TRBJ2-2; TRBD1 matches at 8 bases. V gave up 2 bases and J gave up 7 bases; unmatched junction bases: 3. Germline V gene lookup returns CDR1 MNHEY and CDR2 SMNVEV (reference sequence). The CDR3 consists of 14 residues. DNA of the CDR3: TGTGCCAGCAGTTTAATTGGGACAGGCGGGGAGCTGTTTTTT. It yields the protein CASSLIGTGGELFF.

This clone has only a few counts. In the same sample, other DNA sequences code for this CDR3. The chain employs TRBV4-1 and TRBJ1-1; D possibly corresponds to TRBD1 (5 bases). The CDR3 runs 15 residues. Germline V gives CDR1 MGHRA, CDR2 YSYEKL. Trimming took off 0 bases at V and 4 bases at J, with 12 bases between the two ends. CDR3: CASSQEEGFSTEAFF. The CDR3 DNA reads TGCGCCAGCAGCCAAGAGGAGGGGTTCAGCACTGAAGCTTTCTTT.

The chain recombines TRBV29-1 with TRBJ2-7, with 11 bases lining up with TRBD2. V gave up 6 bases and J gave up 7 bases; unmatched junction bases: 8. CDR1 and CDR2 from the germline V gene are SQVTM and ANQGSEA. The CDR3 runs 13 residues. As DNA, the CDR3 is TGCAGCGTCGCCCACAGACTAGCGGGAGAGCAGTACTTC. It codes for CSVAHRLAGEQYF.

This CDR3 is CASSLPDRARFRYEQYF. The DNA for the CDR3 is TGTGCCAGCAGTTTACCGGACAGGGCGCGGTTTAGGTACGAGCAGTACTTC. The V and J genes are TRBV27 and TRBJ2-5; 8 bases agree with TRBD1. TRBJ2-7 explains the end of the DNA better; the J call may be wrong. There are 17 residues in the CDR3. The germline V gene encodes CDR1 MNHEY and CDR2 SMNVEV (reference sequence).

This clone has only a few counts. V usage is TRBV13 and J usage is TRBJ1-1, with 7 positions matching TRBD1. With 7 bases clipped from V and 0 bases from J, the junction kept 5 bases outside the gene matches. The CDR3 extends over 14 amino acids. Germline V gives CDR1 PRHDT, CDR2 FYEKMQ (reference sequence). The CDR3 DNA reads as TGTGCCAGCAAGGGGGCTTTTATGAACACTGAAGCTTTCTTT. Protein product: CASKGAFMNTEAFF.

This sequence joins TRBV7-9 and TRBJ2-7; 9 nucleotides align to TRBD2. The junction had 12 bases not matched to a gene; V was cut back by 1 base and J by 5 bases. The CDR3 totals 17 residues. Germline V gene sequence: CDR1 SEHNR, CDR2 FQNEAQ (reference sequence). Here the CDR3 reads CASSLGSRREGLHEQYF. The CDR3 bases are TGTGCCAGCAGCTTAGGATCGAGGCGGGAGGGCCTCCACGAGCAGTACTTC. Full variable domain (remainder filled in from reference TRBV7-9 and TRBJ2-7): DTGVSQNPRHKITKRGQNVTFRCDPISEHNRLYWYRQTLGQGPEFLTYFQNEAQLEKSRLLSDRFSAERPKGSFSTLEIQRTEQGDSAMYLCASSLGSRREGLHEQYFGPGTRLTVT.

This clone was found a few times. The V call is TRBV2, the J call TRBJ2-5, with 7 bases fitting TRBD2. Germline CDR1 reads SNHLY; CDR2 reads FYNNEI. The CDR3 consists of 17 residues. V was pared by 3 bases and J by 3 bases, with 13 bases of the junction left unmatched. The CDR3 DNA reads TGTGCCAGCAGTGACCCACCCTGGGCGGGAGCTAAAGAGACCCAGTACTTC. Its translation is CASSDPPWAGAKETQYF. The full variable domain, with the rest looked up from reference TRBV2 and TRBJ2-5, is EPEVTQTPSHQVTQMGQEVILRCVPISNHLYFYWYRQILGQKVEFLVSFYNNEISEKSEIFDDQFSVERPDGSNFTLKIRSTKLEDSAMYFCASSDPPWAGAKETQYFGPGTRLLVL.

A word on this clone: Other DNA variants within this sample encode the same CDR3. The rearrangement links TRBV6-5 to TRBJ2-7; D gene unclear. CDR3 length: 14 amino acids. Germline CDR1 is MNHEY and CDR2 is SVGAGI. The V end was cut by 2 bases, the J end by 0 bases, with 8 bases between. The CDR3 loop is CASSYQRSSYEQYF. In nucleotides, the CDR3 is TGTGCCAGCAGTTACCAACGGAGCTCCTACGAGCAGTACTTC.

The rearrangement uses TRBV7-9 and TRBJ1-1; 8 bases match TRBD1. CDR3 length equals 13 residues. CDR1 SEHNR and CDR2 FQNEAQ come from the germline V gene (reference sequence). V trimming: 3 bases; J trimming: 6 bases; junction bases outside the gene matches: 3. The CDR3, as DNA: TGTGCCAGCAGCTTCGACAGGGGCGCTGAAGCTTTCTTT. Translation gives CASSFDRGAEAFF.